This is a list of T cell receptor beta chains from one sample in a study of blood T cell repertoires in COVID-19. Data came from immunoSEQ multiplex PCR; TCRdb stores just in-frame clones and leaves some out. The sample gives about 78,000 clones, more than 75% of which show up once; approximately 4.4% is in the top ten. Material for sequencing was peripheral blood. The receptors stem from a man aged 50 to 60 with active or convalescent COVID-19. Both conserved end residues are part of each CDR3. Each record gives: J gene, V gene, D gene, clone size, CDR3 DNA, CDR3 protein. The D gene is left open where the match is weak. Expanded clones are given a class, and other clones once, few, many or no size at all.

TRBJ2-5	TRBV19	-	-	TGTGCCAGTACCAACTGGGGGGATGGAGAGACCCAGTACTTC	CASTNWGDGETQYF
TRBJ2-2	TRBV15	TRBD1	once	TGTGCCACCAGCAGAGACCCGGGGACAGGGGGCACCACCGGGGAGCTGTTTTTT	CATSRDPGTGGTTGELFF
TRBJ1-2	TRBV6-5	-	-	TGTGCCAGCAGCCTGAGAGGGATCTATGGCTACACCTTC	CASSLRGIYGYTF
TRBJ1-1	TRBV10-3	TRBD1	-	TGTGCCACCCGGGTGGGACAGACGAACACTGAAGCTTTCTTT	CATRVGQTNTEAFF
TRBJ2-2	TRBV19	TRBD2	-	TGTGCCAGTAGCTCGGGGGGGAGCACCGGGGAGCTGTTTTTT	CASSSGGSTGELFF
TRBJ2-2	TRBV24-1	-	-	TGTGCCACCAGTGATTTGAGTTCCCCTACAGGGACCACCGGGGAGCTGTTTTTT	CATSDLSSPTGTTGELFF
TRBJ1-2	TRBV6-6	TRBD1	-	TGTGCCAGCAGTTACGGCGGCGGACAGACAGGGGATGGCTACACCTTC	CASSYGGGQTGDGYTF
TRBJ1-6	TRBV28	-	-	TGTGCCAGCAGTGGACAGAGTAATTCACCCCTCCACTTT	CASSGQSNSPLHF
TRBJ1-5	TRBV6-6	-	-	TGTGCCAGCAGTTACCCGGAGGTTAATCAGCCCCAGCATTTT	CASSYPEVNQPQHF
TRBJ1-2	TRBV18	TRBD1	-	TGTGCCAGCTCACCCCGGGACAGGGAAGGCTACACCTTC	CASSPRDREGYTF
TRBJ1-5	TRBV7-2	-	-	TGTGCCAGCAGTTTAATGGGCGTCAACAATCAGCCCCAGCATTTT	CASSLMGVNNQPQHF
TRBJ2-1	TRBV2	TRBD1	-	TGTGCCAGCAGCGGACAGGCGAATGAGCAGTTCTTC	CASSGQANEQFF
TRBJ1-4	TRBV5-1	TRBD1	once	TGCGCCAGCAGCTCGCAGGGGGCAGCTAATGAAAAACTGTTTTTT	CASSSQGAANEKLFF
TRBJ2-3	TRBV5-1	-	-	TGCGCCAGCAGCCTCGCGGACACTTCTAGCACAGATACGCAGTATTTT	CASSLADTSSTDTQYF
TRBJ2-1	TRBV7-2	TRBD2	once	TGTGCCAGCAGCTTAGCTAGCGGGGGGGCCTACAATGAGCAGTTCTTC	CASSLASGGAYNEQFF
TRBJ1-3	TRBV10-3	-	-	TGTGCCATCATGGGCGCTACCGATCCGGGAAACACCATATATTTT	CAIMGATDPGNTIYF